This T cell receptor beta chain derives from a study of blood T cells in healthy people across ages. Alongside a J-beta primer mix, a sample-barcoded 5' primer served in a second PCR lasting about 6 to 11 cycles. TCRdb used MiXCR to reprocess the 5' RACE reads, holding one entry per CDR3 protein. The sample shows over 1,500,000 distinct CDR3 sequences, roughly 43% of them seen only once. Study-level findings and limits: Both higher diversity and more naive CD4+ cells marked long-lived donors when set against aged donors.

Worth noting for this clonotype: Its specificity is not known.

The receptor's source is a human donor in good health. Sequences were obtained from blood.

In DNA form, the CDR3 reads TGTGCCAGCAGCTTAGTTGTGGGGGCTAATATCTACAATGAGCAGTTCTTC. Translating it yields CASSLVVGANIYNEQFF. The V and J genes are TRBV7-2 and TRBJ2-1, with D maybe TRBD1 (6 bases). Germline-derived CDR1 and CDR2 are SGHTA and FQGNSA. The CDR3 totals 17 residues. Trimming pared 1 base from V and 3 bases from J, leaving 16 bases between.